This T cell receptor beta chain stems from a study of radiotherapy plus CTLA-4 blockade in lung cancer. Turning to the study itself: Disease control was achieved by less than 40% of patients, and objective responses by less than 20%. General study findings and limits: Best predicting response, reportedly, were early blood T cell clone dynamics, with interferon-beta. In blood, after radiotherapy plus ipilimumab, tumor-derived TCR clones expanded.

Regarding this clone: As yet, its antigen is unknown.

Focal radiation and CTLA-4 blockade (ipilimumab) were tested in chemo-refractory metastatic non-small-cell lung cancer patients. Method: immunoSEQ multiplex PCR; TCRdb's copy keeps in-frame clones and lacks some. The table shows roughly 100,000 clones, with about 81% occurring only once. The germline CDR1 and CDR2 sequences are SGHTA and FQGNSA. The CDR3 runs to 15 residues. The germline V and J ends were trimmed by 5 bases and 5 bases, with 15 bases remaining between them. The clonotype originates from a human donor with non-small cell lung cancer who had a partial response to radiotherapy plus ipilimumab. The chain is built from TRBV7-2 and TRBJ2-2; perhaps TRBD1 as D (6 bases). This sample comprised peripheral blood, obtained from a patient treated with radiotherapy plus ipilimumab. CDR3 region: CASSLGGRGTGELFF. In nucleotides, the CDR3 is TGTGCCAGCAGCCTAGGGGGTCGCGGGACCGGGGAGCTGTTTTTT.